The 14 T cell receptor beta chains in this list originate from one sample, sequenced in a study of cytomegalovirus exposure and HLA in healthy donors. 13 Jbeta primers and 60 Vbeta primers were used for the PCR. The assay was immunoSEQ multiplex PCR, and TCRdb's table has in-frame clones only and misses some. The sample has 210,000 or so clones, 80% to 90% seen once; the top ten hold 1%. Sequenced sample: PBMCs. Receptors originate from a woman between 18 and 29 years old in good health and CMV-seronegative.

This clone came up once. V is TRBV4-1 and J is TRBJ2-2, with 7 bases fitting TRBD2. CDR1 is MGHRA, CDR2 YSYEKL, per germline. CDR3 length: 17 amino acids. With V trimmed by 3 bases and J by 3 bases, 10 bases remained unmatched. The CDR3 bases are TGCGCCAGCAGCCAGGCGGGTGGGAGGGCCGACACCGGGGAGCTGTTTTTT. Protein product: CASSQAGGRADTGELFF.

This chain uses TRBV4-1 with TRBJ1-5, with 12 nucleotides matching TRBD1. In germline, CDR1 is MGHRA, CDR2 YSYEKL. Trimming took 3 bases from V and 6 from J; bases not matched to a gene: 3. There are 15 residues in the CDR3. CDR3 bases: TGCGCCAGCAGCCACGGGACAGGGGGCGGTCAGCCCCAGCATTTT. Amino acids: CASSHGTGGGQPQHF.

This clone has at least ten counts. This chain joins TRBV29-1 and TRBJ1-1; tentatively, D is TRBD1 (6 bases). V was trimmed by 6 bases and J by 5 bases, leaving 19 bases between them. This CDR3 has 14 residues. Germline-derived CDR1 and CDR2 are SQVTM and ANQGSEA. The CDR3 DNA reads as TGCAGCGTCGGACGAGGGGGGGCGGTGACTGAAGCTTTCTTT. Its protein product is CSVGRGGAVTEAFF.

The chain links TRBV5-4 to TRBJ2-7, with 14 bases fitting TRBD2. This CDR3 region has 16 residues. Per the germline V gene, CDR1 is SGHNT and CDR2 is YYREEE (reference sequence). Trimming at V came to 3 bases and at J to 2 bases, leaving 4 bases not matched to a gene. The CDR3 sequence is CASSWGLAGATYEQYF. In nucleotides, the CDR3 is TGTGCCAGCAGCTGGGGACTAGCGGGGGCAACCTACGAGCAGTACTTC.

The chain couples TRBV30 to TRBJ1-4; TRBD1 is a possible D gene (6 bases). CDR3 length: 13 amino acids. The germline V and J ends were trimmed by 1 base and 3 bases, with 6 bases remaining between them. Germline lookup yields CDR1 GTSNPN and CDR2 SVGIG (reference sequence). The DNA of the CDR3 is TGTGCCTGGAGTGGGGGGCCTAATGAAAAACTGTTTTTT. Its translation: CAWSGGPNEKLFF.

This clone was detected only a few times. The CDR3 nucleotides are TGTGCCAGTAGATCAGGACAGAACATAAATGAAAAACTGTTTTTT. This sequence encodes CASRSGQNINEKLFF. The V and J genes are TRBV19 and TRBJ1-4; possible D gene TRBD1, 6 bases. V shed 6 bases and J shed 5 bases, with 16 bases lying between them. CDR1 and CDR2 from the germline V gene are LNHDA and SQIVND (reference sequence). The CDR3 extends over 15 amino acids.

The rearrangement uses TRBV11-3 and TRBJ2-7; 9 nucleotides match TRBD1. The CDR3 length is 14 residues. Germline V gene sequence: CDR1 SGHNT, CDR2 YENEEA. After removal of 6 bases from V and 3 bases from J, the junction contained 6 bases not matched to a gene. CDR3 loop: CASSLAGQGYEQYF. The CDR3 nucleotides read TGTGCCAGCAGTTTGGCGGGACAGGGCTACGAGCAGTACTTC.

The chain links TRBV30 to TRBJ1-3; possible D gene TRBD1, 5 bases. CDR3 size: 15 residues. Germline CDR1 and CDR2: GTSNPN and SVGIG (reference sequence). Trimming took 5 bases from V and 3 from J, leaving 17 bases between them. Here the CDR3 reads CAWGGKGKDGNTIYF. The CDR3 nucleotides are TGTGCCTGGGGGGGGAAGGGGAAGGATGGAAACACCATATATTTT.

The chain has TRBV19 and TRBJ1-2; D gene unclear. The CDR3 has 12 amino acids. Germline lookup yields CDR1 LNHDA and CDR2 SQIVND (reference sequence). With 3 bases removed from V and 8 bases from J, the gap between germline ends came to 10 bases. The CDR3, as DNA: TGTGCCAGTAGTATGAGGTATGGGGGCTACACCTTC. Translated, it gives CASSMRYGGYTF.

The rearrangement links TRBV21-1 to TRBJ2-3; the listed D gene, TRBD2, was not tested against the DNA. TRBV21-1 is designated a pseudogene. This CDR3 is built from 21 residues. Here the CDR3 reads CASSKAHFVRGGVHSTDTQYF. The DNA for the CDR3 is TGTGCCAGCAGCAAAGCGCACTTTGTTCGTGGAGGAGTACATAGCACAGATACGCAGTATTTT.

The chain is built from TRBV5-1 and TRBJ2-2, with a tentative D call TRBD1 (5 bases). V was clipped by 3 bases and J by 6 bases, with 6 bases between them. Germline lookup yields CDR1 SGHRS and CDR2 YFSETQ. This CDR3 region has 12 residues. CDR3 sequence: CASSWGPGELFF. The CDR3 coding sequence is TGCGCCAGCAGCTGGGGCCCCGGGGAGCTGTTTTTT.

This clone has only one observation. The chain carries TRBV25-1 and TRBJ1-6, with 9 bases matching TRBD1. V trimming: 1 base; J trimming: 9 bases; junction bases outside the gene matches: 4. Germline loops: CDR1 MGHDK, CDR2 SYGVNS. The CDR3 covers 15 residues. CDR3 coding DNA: TGTGCCAGCAGTGAATCAAACAGGGGGCTTTCACCCCTCCACTTT. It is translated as CASSESNRGLSPLHF.

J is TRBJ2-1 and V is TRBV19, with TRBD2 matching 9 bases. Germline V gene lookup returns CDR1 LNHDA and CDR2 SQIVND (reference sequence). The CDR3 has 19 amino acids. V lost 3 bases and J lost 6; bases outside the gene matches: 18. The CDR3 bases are TGTGCCAGTAGTATCCTCCTATCTAAGCGCGGGAGGGCCTTCAATGAGCAGTTCTTC. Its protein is CASSILLSKRGRAFNEQFF.

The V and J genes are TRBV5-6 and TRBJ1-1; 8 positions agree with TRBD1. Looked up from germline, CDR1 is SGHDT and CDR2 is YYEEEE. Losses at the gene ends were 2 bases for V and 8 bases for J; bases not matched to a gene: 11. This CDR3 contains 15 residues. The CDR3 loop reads CASSFWTGIVPEAFF. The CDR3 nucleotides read TGTGCCAGCAGCTTCTGGACAGGGATAGTCCCCGAAGCTTTCTTT.